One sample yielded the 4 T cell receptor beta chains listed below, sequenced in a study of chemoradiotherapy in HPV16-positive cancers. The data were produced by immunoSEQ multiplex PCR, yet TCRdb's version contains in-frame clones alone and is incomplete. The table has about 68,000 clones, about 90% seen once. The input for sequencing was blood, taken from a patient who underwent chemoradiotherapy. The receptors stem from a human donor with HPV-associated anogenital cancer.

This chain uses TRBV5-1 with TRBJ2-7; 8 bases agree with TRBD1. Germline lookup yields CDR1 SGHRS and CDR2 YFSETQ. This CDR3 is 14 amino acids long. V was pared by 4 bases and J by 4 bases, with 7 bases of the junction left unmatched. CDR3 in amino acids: CASSRDRTLYEQYF. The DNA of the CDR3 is TGCGCCAGCAGCCGGGACAGGACCCTATACGAGCAGTACTTC.

The CDR3 DNA sequence: TGTGCCAGCTCACCAATCTCGGGGACAACTGAAGCTTTCTTT. Translation: CASSPISGTTEAFF. The chain recombines TRBV18 with TRBJ1-1, with D possibly being TRBD1 (6 bases). The CDR3 has 14 residues. Trimming pared 2 bases from V and 5 bases from J, leaving 12 bases between. CDR1 KGHSH and CDR2 LQKENI come from the germline V gene.

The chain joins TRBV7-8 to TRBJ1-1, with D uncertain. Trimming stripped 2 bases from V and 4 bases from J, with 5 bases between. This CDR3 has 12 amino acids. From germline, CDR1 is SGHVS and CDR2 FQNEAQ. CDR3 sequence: CASSLSGTEAFF. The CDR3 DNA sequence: TGTGCCAGCAGCTTAAGCGGCACTGAAGCTTTCTTT.

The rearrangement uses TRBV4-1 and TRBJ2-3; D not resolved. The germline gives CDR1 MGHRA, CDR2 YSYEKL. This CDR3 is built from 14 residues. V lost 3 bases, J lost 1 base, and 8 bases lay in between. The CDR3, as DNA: TGCGCCAGCAGCCATTCCCGGGGCACAGATACGCAGTATTTT. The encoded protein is CASSHSRGTDTQYF.